These T cell receptor beta chains were read from a single sample in a study of cytomegalovirus exposure and HLA in healthy donors. The data were produced by immunoSEQ multiplex PCR, yet TCRdb's version contains in-frame clones alone and is incomplete. The sample contains 90,000 to 110,000 clones, around 15% of which appear only once. The sample consisted of PBMCs. These TCRs come from a female donor in good health and CMV-seronegative. Both conserved end residues are part of each CDR3.

j_call,v_call,cdr3_aa
TRBJ2-3,TRBV7-2,CASSLRGNLAPDTQYF
TRBJ1-5,TRBV2,CASSEWGGQPQHF
TRBJ2-4,TRBV4-1,CASSAGQPLAKNIQYF
TRBJ1-6,TRBV4-3,CASSQGPPRGGYNSPLHF
TRBJ2-7,TRBV27,CASSLSAGRSGKSYEQYF
TRBJ1-5,TRBV15,CATSRGPQDQPQHF
TRBJ2-5,TRBV10-2,CASSGSGGQETQYF
TRBJ2-3,TRBV4-3,CASSQDIGTDTQYF
TRBJ2-1,TRBV6-1,CASDGVSFYNEQFF
TRBJ1-5,TRBV9,CASSSHRDRDEPQHF
TRBJ1-2,TRBV28,CASSFPQGGYGYTF
TRBJ1-1,TRBV7-2,CASSALTEAFF
TRBJ2-6,TRBV7-2,CASSLTTDRANVLTF
TRBJ1-6,TRBV5-1,CASGDRESSYNSPLHF
TRBJ2-5,TRBV10-3,CAIRGQVQETQYF
TRBJ2-3,TRBV27,CASSPSAGGWTDTQYF
TRBJ2-7,TRBV4-1,CASSQDRTIYEQYF
TRBJ1-1,TRBV6-5,CASATMNTEAFF
TRBJ2-3,TRBV4-3,CASSQDVGGFGTDTQYF
TRBJ1-1,TRBV5-1,CASSLASGAEAFF
TRBJ1-3,TRBV5-1,CASSRTTSSGNTIYF
TRBJ2-7,TRBV4-3,CASSLPGPRYEQYF
TRBJ2-7,TRBV7-9,CASRPFDTYEQYF
TRBJ2-2,TRBV11-2,CASSLGVKDPRDTGELFF
TRBJ2-3,TRBV6-1,CASSEVAGGHTDTQYF
TRBJ1-2,TRBV30,CAWSVLRDYGYTF
TRBJ2-3,TRBV5-1,CASSGGLTDTQYF
TRBJ2-7,TRBV7-2,CASSRGGIYEQYF
TRBJ1-6,TRBV13,CASSSKGTGWDSPLHF
TRBJ2-1,TRBV7-9,CASSFTSGGDEQFF
TRBJ2-1,TRBV2,CASSEREISVYNEQFF
TRBJ1-5,TRBV4-1,CASSQVGRAQPQHF
TRBJ2-5,TRBV7-8,CASSLRDSDQETQYF
TRBJ2-7,TRBV14,CASSQDDRARGQYF
TRBJ1-4,TRBV5-1,CASSLSATNEKLFF
TRBJ1-5,TRBV6-6,CAGRTGNQPQHF
TRBJ2-1,TRBV30,CAWNGQAGSFQFF
TRBJ2-1,TRBV9,CASSGTGSSYNEQFF
TRBJ2-2,TRBV11-3,CASSPGQGVGAGELFF
TRBJ2-3,TRBV5-6,CASSRLGGKGTDTQYF
TRBJ2-2,TRBV5-6,CASSSQGFDGELFF
NA,TRBV13,CASSLGLGGPYYEQYF
TRBJ2-1,TRBV4-2,CASSPGLVHENEQFF
TRBJ2-7,TRBV4-1,CASSATGTYEQYF
TRBJ1-5,TRBV19,CASSMRGPQSNQPQHF
TRBJ1-1,TRBV6-1,CASSEGTGTYTEAFF
TRBJ1-1,TRBV5-6,CASSLGPVQAFF
TRBJ2-5,TRBV11-2,CASSLGRERETQYF
TRBJ2-3,TRBV5-1,CASSWGKGEDTQYF
TRBJ2-1,TRBV19,CAISDSSSYNEQFF
TRBJ2-5,TRBV27,CASSPGTGGAETQYF